The 9 T cell receptor beta chains in this list originate from one sample, sequenced in a study of blood T cell repertoires in COVID-19. Clones were sequenced by immunoSEQ multiplex PCR, and TCRdb holds only the in-frame ones, with some missing. The sample holds about 240,000 clones, approximately 83% seen once. The sample taken for sequencing was peripheral blood. The receptor source for this set is a woman in her twenties or thirties who had recovered from COVID-19.

This chain connects TRBV5-5 to TRBJ1-1; 7 bases agree with TRBD1. In germline, CDR1 is SGHKS, CDR2 YYEKEE (reference sequence). CDR3 length: 14 residues. The junction had 3 bases not matched to a gene; V was cut back by 2 bases and J by 2 bases. The CDR3 spells CASSLDRANTEAFF. The CDR3 region has the DNA TGTGCCAGCAGCTTAGACAGGGCTAACACTGAAGCTTTCTTT.

The gene calls are TRBV9 and TRBJ2-1; 13 bases agree with TRBD2. The germline V gene encodes CDR1 SGDLS and CDR2 YYNGEE. The junction had 12 bases not matched to a gene; V was cut back by 0 bases and J by 15 bases. The CDR3 is 16 residues long. CDR3: CASSVAPSRLAGGSFF. The CDR3 bases are TGTGCCAGCAGCGTAGCTCCCTCTAGACTAGCGGGGGGTTCGTTCTTC.

The V gene is TRBV4-3, the J gene TRBJ1-6; possibly TRBD1 for D (6 bases). CDR3 length: 15 amino acids. The V gene lost 6 bases and the J gene lost 5 bases, with 14 bases spanning the gap. From germline, CDR1 is LGHNA and CDR2 YSLEER. CDR3 DNA: TGCGCCAGCAGACTTAGCAGGGGCCATAATTCACCCCTCCACTTT. Translated, it gives CASRLSRGHNSPLHF.

V gene TRBV2 combines with J gene TRBJ1-5; a possible D gene is TRBD1 (5 bases). V lost 4 bases and J 4 bases, leaving 11 bases between the germline ends. Germline CDR1 SNHLY, CDR2 FYNNEI. There are 14 residues in the CDR3. The CDR3 nucleotides read TGTGCCAGCAGTGGCGGCGGACAAAATCAGCCCCAGCATTTT. This translates into CASSGGGQNQPQHF.

The table lists this clone with a few counts. This chain connects TRBV7-9 to TRBJ1-2; 7 bases match TRBD1. This CDR3 spans 14 amino acids. Trimming cost V 3 bases and J 10 bases; bases outside gene matches: 11. The germline V gene encodes CDR1 SEHNR and CDR2 FQNEAQ (reference sequence). The CDR3 sequence is CASSFTGTAQHYTF. CDR3 DNA sequence: TGTGCCAGCAGCTTCACCGGGACAGCTCAACACTACACCTTC.

The chain links TRBV3-1 (or the pseudogene TRBV3-2) to TRBJ2-6; 7 bases are a match to TRBD2. The CDR3 is 16 amino acids. Germline lookup yields CDR1 LGHDT and CDR2 YNNKEL (reference sequence). The ends lost 7 bases at V and 2 bases at J; junction bases unmatched: 8. CDR3 protein: CASTPVRGAGANVLTF. The CDR3 nucleotides read TGTGCCAGCACCCCGGTCCGGGGGGCTGGGGCCAACGTCCTGACTTTC.

CDR3: CASSIGGGKNIQYF. The CDR3 DNA reads TGTGCCAGTAGTATAGGGGGGGGCAAAAACATTCAGTACTTC. This rearrangement joins TRBV19 to TRBJ2-4; 7 bases are shared with TRBD2. After removal of 1 base from V and 3 bases from J, the junction contained 0 bases not matched to a gene. CDR3 size: 14 residues. Germline V lookup: CDR1 LNHDA, CDR2 SQIVND (reference sequence). Full variable domain (outside the CDR3, taken from reference TRBV19 and TRBJ2-4): DGGITQSPKYLFRKEGQNVTLSCEQNLNHDAMYWYRQDPGQGLRLIYYSQIVNDFQKGDIAEGYSVSREKKESFPLTVTSAQKNPTAFYLCASSIGGGKNIQYFGAGTRLSVL.

V gene TRBV29-1 combines with J gene TRBJ2-1; D uncertain. Germline-derived CDR1 and CDR2 are SQVTM and ANQGSEA. The length of the CDR3 is 13 residues. V was shortened by 0 bases and J by 10 bases, with 13 bases between the two germline ends. The CDR3 DNA is TGCAGCGTTGAAGATCTTGTGGTCAGGGAGCAGTTCTTC. Encoded protein: CSVEDLVVREQFF.

This clone was detected once. The V and J genes are TRBV19 and TRBJ2-7; a possible D gene is TRBD2 (5 bases). Germline V gene sequence: CDR1 LNHDA, CDR2 SQIVND (reference sequence). V lost 3 bases, J lost 1 base, and 19 bases lay in between. This CDR3 is 17 amino acids long. The chain's CDR3 is CASSMFSDRGGSYEQYF. CDR3 nucleotides: TGTGCCAGTAGTATGTTTAGCGACCGTGGTGGGTCCTACGAGCAGTACTTC.